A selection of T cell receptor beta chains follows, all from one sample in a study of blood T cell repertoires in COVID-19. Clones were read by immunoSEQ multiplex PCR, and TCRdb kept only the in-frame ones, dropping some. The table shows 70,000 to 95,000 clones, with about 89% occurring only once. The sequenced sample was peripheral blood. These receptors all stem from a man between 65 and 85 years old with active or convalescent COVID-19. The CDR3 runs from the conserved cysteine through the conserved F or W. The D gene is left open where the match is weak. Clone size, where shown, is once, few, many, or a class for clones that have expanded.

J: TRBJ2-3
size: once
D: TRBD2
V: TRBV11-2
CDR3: CASRALGSASGGDTQYF
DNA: TGTGCCAGCAGAGCCCTCGGATCGGCTAGCGGAGGGGATACGCAGTATTTT

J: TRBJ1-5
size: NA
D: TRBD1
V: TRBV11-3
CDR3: CASSPHPRTGGSQPQHF
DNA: TGTGCCAGCAGCCCCCACCCCAGGACAGGGGGTTCTCAGCCCCAGCATTTT

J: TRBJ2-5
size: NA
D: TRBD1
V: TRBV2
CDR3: CASSERTGQETQYF
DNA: TGTGCCAGCAGTGAAAGGACAGGGCAGGAGACCCAGTACTTC

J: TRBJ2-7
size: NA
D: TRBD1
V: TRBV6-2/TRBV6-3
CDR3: CASSVQGPRFYEQYF
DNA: TGTGCCAGCAGTGTACAGGGGCCCAGGTTCTACGAGCAGTACTTC

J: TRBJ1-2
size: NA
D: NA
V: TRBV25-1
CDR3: CASSESITYGYTF
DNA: TGTGCCAGCAGTGAATCAATAACTTATGGCTACACCTTC

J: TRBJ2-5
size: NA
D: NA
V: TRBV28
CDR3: CASSLGGVGETQYF
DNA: TGTGCCAGCAGTTTAGGCGGGGTTGGGGAGACCCAGTACTTC

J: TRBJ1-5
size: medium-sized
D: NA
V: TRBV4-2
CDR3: CASSYSTEVNQPQHF
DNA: TGTGCCAGCAGCTATTCCACGGAGGTAAATCAGCCCCAGCATTTT

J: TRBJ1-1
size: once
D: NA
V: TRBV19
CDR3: CASTLGAGTNTEAFF
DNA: TGTGCCAGTACCCTCGGGGCAGGGACTAACACTGAAGCTTTCTTT

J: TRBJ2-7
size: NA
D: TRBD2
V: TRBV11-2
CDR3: CASSLEASGRSPHEQYF
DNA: TGTGCCAGCAGCTTAGAGGCTAGCGGGAGGTCCCCTCACGAGCAGTACTTC

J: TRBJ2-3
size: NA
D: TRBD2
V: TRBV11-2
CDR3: CASSAAGVGVSDTQYF
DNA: TGTGCCAGCAGCGCAGCGGGGGTGGGAGTCTCCGATACGCAGTATTTT

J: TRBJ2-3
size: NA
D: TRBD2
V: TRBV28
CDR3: CASSSLAGLDTQYF
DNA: TGTGCCAGCAGTTCCCTAGCGGGATTGGATACGCAGTATTTT

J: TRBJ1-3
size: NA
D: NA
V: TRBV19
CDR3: CASSSDRSSGNTIYF
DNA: TGTGCCAGTAGTTCCGACAGGAGCTCTGGAAACACCATATATTTT

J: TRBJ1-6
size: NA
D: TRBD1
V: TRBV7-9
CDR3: CASSRGLGTGSSPLHF
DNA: TGTGCCAGCAGCCGGGGCTTAGGGACAGGGTCTTCACCCCTCCACTTT

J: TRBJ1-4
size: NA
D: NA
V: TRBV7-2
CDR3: CASSLDNFEKLFF
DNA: TGTGCCAGCAGCTTGGACAATTTTGAAAAACTGTTTTTT

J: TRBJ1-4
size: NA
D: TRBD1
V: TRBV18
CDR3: CASSFTGARDEKLFF
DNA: TGTGCCAGCTCATTTACAGGGGCGCGAGATGAAAAACTGTTTTTT

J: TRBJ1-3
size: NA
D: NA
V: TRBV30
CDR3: CAWSVGLAGNTIYF
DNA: TGTGCCTGGAGTGTTGGACTGGCTGGAAACACCATATATTTT

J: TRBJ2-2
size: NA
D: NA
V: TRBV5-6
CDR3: CASSRGRNTGELFF
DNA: TGTGCCAGCAGCCGTGGCCGGAACACCGGGGAGCTGTTTTTT

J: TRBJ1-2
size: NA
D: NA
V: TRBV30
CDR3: CAWMAGNNYGYTF
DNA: TGTGCCTGGATGGCAGGAAACAACTATGGCTACACCTTC

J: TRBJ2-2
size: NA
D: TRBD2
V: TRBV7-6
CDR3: CASSSLAGSETFF
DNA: TGTGCCAGCAGCTCATTAGCGGGGTCGGAGACGTTTTTT

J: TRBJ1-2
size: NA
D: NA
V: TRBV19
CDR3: CASSRQNYGYTF
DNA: TGTGCCAGTAGTAGACAGAATTATGGCTACACCTTC

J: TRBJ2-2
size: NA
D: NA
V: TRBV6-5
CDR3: CASNPQGGTGELFF
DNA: TGTGCCAGCAACCCACAGGGCGGCACCGGGGAGCTGTTTTTT

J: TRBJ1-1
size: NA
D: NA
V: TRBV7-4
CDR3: CASSLRGSMNTEAFF
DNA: TGTGCCAGCAGCTTAAGGGGCAGCATGAACACTGAAGCTTTCTTT

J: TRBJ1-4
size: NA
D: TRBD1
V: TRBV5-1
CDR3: CASSTGTGVNEKLFF
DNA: TGCGCCAGCAGCACAGGAACAGGGGTGAATGAAAAACTGTTTTTT

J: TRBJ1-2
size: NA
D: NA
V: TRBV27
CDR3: CASSFSLNYGYTF
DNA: TGTGCCAGCAGTTTTTCTCTTAACTATGGCTACACCTTC

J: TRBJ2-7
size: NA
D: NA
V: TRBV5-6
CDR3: CASSTGTDYYEQYF
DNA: TGTGCCAGCAGCACCGGGACGGACTACTACGAGCAGTACTTC

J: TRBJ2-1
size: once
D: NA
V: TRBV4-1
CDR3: CASSPQGNKANTRQFF
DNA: TGCGCCAGCAGCCCCCAGGGAAATAAGGCGAACACGAGGCAGTTCTTC

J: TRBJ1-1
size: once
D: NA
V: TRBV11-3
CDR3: CASLRRKTALAEAFF
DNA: TGTGCCAGCTTAAGGCGTAAAACAGCCCTAGCCGAAGCTTTCTTT

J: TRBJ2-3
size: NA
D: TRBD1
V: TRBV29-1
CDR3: CSVERTGRDTQYF
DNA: TGCAGCGTCGAGAGGACAGGGAGAGATACGCAGTATTTT

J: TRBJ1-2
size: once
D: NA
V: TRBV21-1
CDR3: CASSRGTAPANYGYTF
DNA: TGTGCCAGCAGCAGAGGGACAGCCCCCGCTAACTATGGCTACACCTTC

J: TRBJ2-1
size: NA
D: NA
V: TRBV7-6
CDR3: CASSLGLSGPKGYNEQFF
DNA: TGTGCCAGCAGCTTAGGACTAAGCGGGCCAAAGGGTTACAATGAGCAGTTCTTC

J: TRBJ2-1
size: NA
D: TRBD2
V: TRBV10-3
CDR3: CAISERMAGGTPYNEQFF
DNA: TGTGCCATCAGTGAGAGGATGGCGGGAGGAACCCCCTACAATGAGCAGTTCTTC

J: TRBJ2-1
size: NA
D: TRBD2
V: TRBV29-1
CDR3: CSGERLAVYNEQFF
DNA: TGCAGCGGGGAAAGACTAGCGGTATACAATGAGCAGTTCTTC

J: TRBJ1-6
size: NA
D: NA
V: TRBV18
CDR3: CASSPTGTRPNNSPLHF
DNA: TGTGCCAGCTCACCTACCGGGACACGACCGAATAATTCACCCCTCCACTTT

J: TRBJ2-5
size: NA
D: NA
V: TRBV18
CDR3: CASSHRGSDPLQDGTQYF
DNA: TGTGCCAGCTCACACCGGGGGTCAGACCCCCTTCAAGATGGGACCCAGTACTTC

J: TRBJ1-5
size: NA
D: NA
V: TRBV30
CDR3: CAWSASGGNQPQHF
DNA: TGTGCCTGGAGCGCATCAGGGGGCAATCAGCCCCAGCATTTT

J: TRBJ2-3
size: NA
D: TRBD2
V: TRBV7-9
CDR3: CASSFGGGADTQYF
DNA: TGTGCCAGCAGCTTTGGGGGAGGGGCAGATACGCAGTATTTT

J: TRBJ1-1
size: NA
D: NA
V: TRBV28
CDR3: CASSTQGINTEAFF
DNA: TGTGCCAGCAGTACACAGGGAATTAACACTGAAGCTTTCTTT

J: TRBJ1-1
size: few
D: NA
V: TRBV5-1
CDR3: CASTPSRGGLPEAFF
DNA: TGCGCCAGCACCCCAAGTCGCGGAGGGTTGCCTGAAGCTTTCTTT

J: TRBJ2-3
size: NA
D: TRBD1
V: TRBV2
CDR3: CASNPDRGRRTQYF
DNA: TGTGCCAGCAACCCGGACAGGGGGCGGCGGACGCAGTATTTT

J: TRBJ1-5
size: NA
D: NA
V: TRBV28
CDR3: CASSLTGEYQPQHF
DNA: TGTGCCAGCAGTTTAACTGGGGAGTATCAGCCCCAGCATTTT

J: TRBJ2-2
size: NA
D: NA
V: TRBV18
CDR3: CASSPRGQNTGELFF
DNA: TGTGCCAGCTCACCACGGGGACAGAACACCGGGGAGCTGTTTTTT

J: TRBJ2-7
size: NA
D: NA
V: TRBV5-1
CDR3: CASSPNSGVSYEQYF
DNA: TGCGCCAGCAGCCCGAACTCGGGAGTTTCCTACGAGCAGTACTTC

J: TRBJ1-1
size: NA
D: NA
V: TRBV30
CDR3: CAWSEQGWDTEAFF
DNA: TGTGCCTGGAGTGAGCAGGGATGGGACACTGAAGCTTTCTTT

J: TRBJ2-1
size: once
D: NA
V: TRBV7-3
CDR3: CASSLQGTPRTINEQFF
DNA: TGTGCCAGCAGCCTCCAAGGGACACCCAGGACGATCAATGAGCAGTTCTTC

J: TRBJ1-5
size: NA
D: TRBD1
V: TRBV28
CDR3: CASSFRQGIGNQPQHF
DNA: TGTGCCAGCAGTTTTCGACAGGGGATTGGCAATCAGCCCCAGCATTTT

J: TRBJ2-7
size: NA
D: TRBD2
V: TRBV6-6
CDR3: CASSGRLAGGYEQYF
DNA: TGTGCCAGCAGTGGGAGACTAGCGGGAGGGTACGAGCAGTACTTC

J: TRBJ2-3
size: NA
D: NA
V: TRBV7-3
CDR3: CASSSDFTDTQYF
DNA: TGTGCCAGCAGCTCCGACTTCACAGATACGCAGTATTTT

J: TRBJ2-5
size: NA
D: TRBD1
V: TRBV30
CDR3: CAWGTGGETQYF
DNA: TGTGCCTGGGGGACAGGGGGGGAGACCCAGTACTTC

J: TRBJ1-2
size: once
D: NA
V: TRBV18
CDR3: CASSPAAGSDYGYTF
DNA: TGTGCCAGCTCACCGGCCGCAGGTTCGGACTATGGCTACACCTTC

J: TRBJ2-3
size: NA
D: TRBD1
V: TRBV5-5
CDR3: CASSWSGQGTDTQYF
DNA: TGTGCCAGCAGCTGGTCGGGACAGGGCACAGATACGCAGTATTTT

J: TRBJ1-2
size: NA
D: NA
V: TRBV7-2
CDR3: CASSLDLPRGYTF
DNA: TGTGCCAGCAGCTTAGATCTCCCGCGGGGCTACACCTTC

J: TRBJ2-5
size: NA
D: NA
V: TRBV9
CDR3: CASSVGPRQETQYF
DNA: TGTGCCAGCAGCGTAGGCCCCAGACAAGAGACCCAGTACTTC

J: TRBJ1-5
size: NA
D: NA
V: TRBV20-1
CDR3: CSASPRGADQPQHF
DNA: TGCAGTGCTAGTCCCAGGGGCGCGGATCAGCCCCAGCATTTT

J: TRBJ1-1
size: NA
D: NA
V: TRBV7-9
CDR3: CASSPGWNTEAFF
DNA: TGTGCCAGCAGCCCAGGTTGGAACACTGAAGCTTTCTTT

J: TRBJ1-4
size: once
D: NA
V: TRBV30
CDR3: CAWSMGNGGEKLFF
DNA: TGTGCCTGGAGTATGGGCAACGGGGGTGAAAAACTGTTTTTT

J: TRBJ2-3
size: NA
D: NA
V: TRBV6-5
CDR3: CASSPLGGGGDTQYF
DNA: TGTGCCAGCAGCCCCTTAGGGGGGGGTGGAGATACGCAGTATTTT

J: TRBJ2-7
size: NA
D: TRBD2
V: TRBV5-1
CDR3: CASSSGLAGAEQYF
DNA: TGCGCCAGCAGCTCGGGACTAGCGGGAGCCGAGCAGTACTTC